The 32 T cell receptor beta chains presented below share a single source sample, sequenced in a study of T cells in localized non-small cell lung cancer (dated by TCRdb to about 2020). Libraries were constructed by the immunoSEQ multiplex PCR assay. TCRdb limited this immuneACCESS table to in-frame rearrangements with V and J called. A share of clones is missing; checked studies link under half to unresolved V genes, and the rest is unexplained. Counted in this sample were about 1,100 clones; about 35% of them appeared once. Clones ranked in the top ten supply about 15% of the sample. This specimen was normal lung tissue next to the tumor, taken before any cancer treatment. The receptors here all came from a woman aged 35-75 years with stage II squamous cell lung carcinoma.

The chain employs TRBV11-3 and TRBJ1-1; D unclear. V was shortened by 3 bases and J by 0 bases, with 8 bases between the two germline ends. CDR1 SGHNT and CDR2 YENEEA come from the germline V gene. The CDR3 runs to 14 residues. In DNA, the CDR3 is TGTGCCAGCAGCTTGGATTTTATGAACACTGAAGCTTTCTTT. As protein: CASSLDFMNTEAFF.

V gene TRBV28 combines with J gene TRBJ2-4; 8 bases map to TRBD1. Trimming at V came to 5 bases and at J to 8 bases, leaving 8 bases not matched to a gene. Germline V gene data show CDR1 as MDHEN and CDR2 as SYDVKM. The CDR3 contains 14 residues. CDR3 DNA: TGTGCCAGCAGTCGTCTCAGGGGGCAGGACATTCAGTACTTC. Amino acids: CASSRLRGQDIQYF.

The V call is TRBV19, the J call TRBJ2-1; 10 bases are a match to TRBD2. V lost 6 bases and J lost 4; bases outside the gene matches: 12. Germline V gives CDR1 LNHDA, CDR2 SQIVND (reference sequence). This CDR3 has 17 residues. CDR3 DNA: TGTGCCAGTAGAGGTAGAGCGGGAGGGCCCGATTACAATGAGCAGTTCTTC. Protein: CASRGRAGGPDYNEQFF.

The V gene is TRBV18, the J gene TRBJ2-3; 8 nucleotides line up with TRBD2. The germline V gene encodes CDR1 KGHSH and CDR2 LQKENI. J lost 4 bases, V lost 3 bases, and 3 bases had no gene match. The CDR3 has 14 amino acids. CDR3 DNA: TGTGCCAGCTCACCGGGACTAGTCTCAGATACGCAGTATTTT. Amino acid sequence: CASSPGLVSDTQYF.

This clone was counted once. This chain connects TRBV19 to TRBJ2-2; TRBD1 aligns across 7 bases. Losses at the gene ends were 7 bases for V and 3 bases for J; bases not matched to a gene: 11. The CDR3 loop spans 16 amino acids. From germline, CDR1 is LNHDA and CDR2 SQIVND (reference sequence). CDR3 protein: CASMRGRDSDTGELFF. The DNA of the CDR3 is TGTGCCAGTATGAGGGGGCGCGATTCTGACACCGGGGAGCTGTTTTTT.

The J gene is TRBJ2-5, the V gene TRBV16; D call uncertain. The CDR3 covers 11 residues. Germline CDR1 KGHSY, CDR2 FQNENV. V dropped 5 bases and J dropped 13 bases, with 14 bases sitting between them. CDR3 in amino acids: CASSIQDDLYF. CDR3 bases: TGTGCCAGCAGCATCCAGGACGACTTGTACTTC.

The rearrangement uses TRBV19 and TRBJ1-1; 7 nucleotides line up with TRBD1. The CDR3 contains 15 residues. Germline assignment: CDR1 LNHDA and CDR2 SQIVND (reference sequence). Trimming cost V 4 bases and J 0 bases; bases outside gene matches: 5. CDR3 coding DNA: TGTGCCAGTAGTACCAGGGGGGGAATGAACACTGAAGCTTTCTTT. Protein sequence: CASSTRGGMNTEAFF. The complete variable domain, with remaining parts taken from reference TRBV19 and TRBJ1-1, reads DGGITQSPKYLFRKEGQNVTLSCEQNLNHDAMYWYRQDPGQGLRLIYYSQIVNDFQKGDIAEGYSVSREKKESFPLTVTSAQKNPTAFYLCASSTRGGMNTEAFFGQGTRLTVV.

This chain uses TRBV28 with TRBJ1-1; 8 nucleotides line up with TRBD1. Germline loops: CDR1 MDHEN, CDR2 SYDVKM. Trimming cost V 6 bases and J 5 bases; bases outside gene matches: 5. The CDR3 is made up of 13 amino acids. The DNA for the CDR3 is TGTGCCAGCAGACTGGACAGGGCGACTGAAGCTTTCTTT. It codes for CASRLDRATEAFF.

V is TRBV28 and J is TRBJ1-3; TRBD1 matches 7 bases. This CDR3 spans 16 amino acids. CDR1 and CDR2 from the germline V gene are MDHEN and SYDVKM. V was clipped by 0 bases and J by 1 base; unmatched bases: 3. The CDR3 region has the DNA TGTGCCAGCAGTTTATGGGCAGGGGGGTCTGGAAACACCATATATTTT. The encoded protein is CASSLWAGGSGNTIYF. Full variable domain (remainder filled in from reference TRBV28 and TRBJ1-3): DVKVTQSSRYLVKRTGEKVFLECVQDMDHENMFWYRQDPGLGLRLIYFSYDVKMKEKGDIPEGYSVSREKKERFSLILESASTNQTSMYLCASSLWAGGSGNTIYFGEGSWLTVV.

The rearrangement links TRBV6-8 to TRBJ2-2; no reliable D call. Germline loops: CDR1 MNHGY, CDR2 SAAAGT. The CDR3 extends over 14 amino acids. The germline V and J ends were trimmed by 7 bases and 5 bases, with 14 bases remaining between them. CDR3 protein: CASNPASRTGELFF. CDR3 in DNA: TGTGCCAGCAACCCCGCATCCCGGACCGGGGAGCTGTTTTTT.

This clone is labeled medium-sized. The rearrangement uses TRBV11-3 and TRBJ2-2; 7 bases are shared with TRBD2. Germline-derived CDR1 and CDR2 are SGHNT and YENEEA. Trimming cost V 3 bases and J 0 bases; bases outside gene matches: 10. This CDR3 region has 18 residues. The CDR3 DNA follows: TGTGCCAGCAGCTTGAGAGGGACTATGGTCTCGAACACCGGGGAGCTGTTTTTT. It encodes CASSLRGTMVSNTGELFF.

This sequence joins TRBV11-3 and TRBJ1-3; 7 positions agree with TRBD1. Per germline, CDR1 SGHNT and CDR2 YENEEA. The junction had 11 bases not matched to a gene; V was cut back by 0 bases and J by 6 bases. This CDR3 is 17 amino acids long. The CDR3, as DNA: TGTGCCAGCAGCTTAGAGGTCCGACAGGGTGCTGAAAACACCATATATTTT. The encoded protein is CASSLEVRQGAENTIYF. Variable domain in full (rest from reference TRBV11-3 and TRBJ1-3): EAGVVQSPRYKIIEKKQPVAFWCNPISGHNTLYWYLQNLGQGPELLIRYENEEAVDDSQLPKDRFSAERLKGVDSTLKIQPAELGDSAVYLCASSLEVRQGAENTIYFGEGSWLTVV.

V gene TRBV6-7 combines with J gene TRBJ2-5; 7 bases are a match to TRBD1. TRBV6-7 is noted as an ORF with a role that remains uncertain. V gave up 7 bases and J gave up 7 bases; unmatched junction bases: 9. The CDR3 consists of 13 residues. CDR3 bases: TGTGCCAGCACCCCGACAGGGATGGGGACCCAGTACTTC. This encodes CASTPTGMGTQYF.

The chain joins TRBV2 to TRBJ1-1; weak D call: TRBD1 (5 bases). Trimming stripped 6 bases from V and 5 bases from J, with 10 bases between. This CDR3 comprises 12 residues. Germline V gene lookup returns CDR1 SNHLY and CDR2 FYNNEI. This chain's CDR3 is CASRAGGTEAFF. The CDR3 DNA reads as TGTGCCAGCAGGGCCGGGGGGACTGAAGCTTTCTTT.

V usage is TRBV11-3 and J usage is TRBJ1-5; maybe TRBD1 (5 bases). This CDR3 is 15 amino acids long. The germline gives CDR1 SGHNT, CDR2 YENEEA. Trimming shortened V by 8 bases and J by 4 bases, and 18 bases separated the two germline ends. The CDR3 region is CASAHRGPSNQPQHF. The CDR3 DNA follows: TGTGCCAGCGCCCATCGGGGCCCCAGTAATCAGCCCCAGCATTTT.

The CDR3 region has the DNA TGTGCCAGCGAGTTAGGCACTTCACCAACTAATGAAAAACTGTTTTTT. Amino acid sequence: CASELGTSPTNEKLFF. The chain employs TRBV28 and TRBJ1-4; D is unclear. The CDR3 is 16 residues long. The V end was cut by 8 bases, the J end by 0 bases, with 16 bases between. Germline-derived CDR1 and CDR2 are MDHEN and SYDVKM.

This clone turned up a few times. This chain uses TRBV30 with TRBJ1-2, with D uncertain. Germline CDR1 is GTSNPN and CDR2 is SVGIG (reference sequence). The CDR3 extends over 12 amino acids. The V end was cut by 0 bases, the J end by 8 bases, with 10 bases between. CDR3 region: CAWSVIPGGYTF. The CDR3 DNA follows: TGTGCCTGGAGTGTAATTCCGGGGGGCTACACCTTC.

Only a few counts were recorded for this clone. Sequence at one end of the junction differs from germline and may be a read error. The V gene is TRBV7-4, the J gene TRBJ2-1; the match to TRBD2 covers 13 bases. The CDR3 extends over 20 amino acids. CDR1 SGHVT and CDR2 SQSDAQ come from the germline V gene. Here the CDR3 reads CASTSKGLAGEPPSYNKQFF. The DNA of the CDR3 is TGTGCCAGCACCTCAAAAGGACTAGCGGGAGAGCCCCCCTCCTACAATAAGCAGTTCTTC.

This clone was detected only a few times. The chain uses TRBV6-7 and TRBJ1-2; D remains ambiguous. TRBV6-7 is an open reading frame, and its role is uncertain. The CDR3 runs to 11 residues. Between the trimmed V and J ends, which lost 6 bases and 5 bases, there was a span of 7 bases. This chain's CDR3 is CASSRGYGYTF. CDR3 nucleotides: TGTGCCAGCAGCCGTGGGTATGGCTACACCTTC.

With regard to this clone: Mismatch with germline at one junction end may stem from a read error. The rearrangement joins TRBV6-8 to TRBJ1-3, with 8 bases fitting TRBD1. Per germline, CDR1 MNHGY and CDR2 SAAAGT. The CDR3 loop spans 17 amino acids. This chain's CDR3 is CAISRGPTGVIGNTIYF. The CDR3 bases are TGTGCCATCAGTAGGGGACCGACAGGGGTGATCGGAAACACCATATATTTT.

This clone was detected only a few times. The V and J genes are TRBV11-3 and TRBJ2-7; D ambiguous. Trimming pared 2 bases from V and 0 bases from J, leaving 11 bases between. CDR1 and CDR2 from the germline V gene are SGHNT and YENEEA. This CDR3 has 15 amino acids. In DNA form, the CDR3 reads TGTGCCAGCAGCTTAATTGGCAGCCTCTCCTACGAGCAGTACTTC. Protein sequence: CASSLIGSLSYEQYF.

This chain uses TRBV28 with TRBJ1-3; D is ambiguous. This CDR3 comprises 17 residues. From germline, CDR1 is MDHEN and CDR2 SYDVKM. V lost 0 bases, J lost 0 bases, and 12 bases lay in between. In DNA form, the CDR3 reads TGTGCCAGCAGTTTATGGGCCAGCCCATTCTCTGGAAACACCATATATTTT. Its translation: CASSLWASPFSGNTIYF.

The gene calls are TRBV28 and TRBJ2-3, with 11 bases lining up with TRBD2. Germline CDR1 MDHEN, CDR2 SYDVKM. The CDR3 runs 16 residues. V shed 6 bases, J shed 2 bases, and the junction held 7 bases outside the gene matches. CDR3 sequence reads: CASSSLAGVSTDTQYF. DNA of the CDR3: TGTGCCAGCAGCTCACTAGCGGGAGTATCCACAGATACGCAGTATTTT.

V is TRBV6-8 and J is TRBJ1-5; D uncertain. V was cut by 5 bases and J by 6 bases, with 17 bases left in between. The length of the CDR3 is 15 residues. In germline, CDR1 is MNHGY, CDR2 SAAAGT. CDR3 sequence reads: CASSPTGWGTQPQHF. CDR3 bases: TGTGCCAGCAGTCCAACGGGATGGGGAACTCAGCCCCAGCATTTT.

Comment on this clone: A junction boundary mismatches the germline segment, possibly from a read error. The chain couples TRBV15 to TRBJ2-1; D possibly corresponds to TRBD2 (6 bases). Germline loops: CDR1 LNHNV, CDR2 YYDKDF (reference sequence). The length of the CDR3 is 14 residues. The chain's CDR3 is CATSNSGGVNEQLF. CDR3 DNA sequence: TGTGCCACCAGCAATAGTGGAGGGGTCAATGAGCAGCTCTTC.

The J gene is TRBJ2-1, the V gene TRBV6-8; tentatively, D is TRBD1 (6 bases). Germline loops: CDR1 MNHGY, CDR2 SAAAGT. With 9 bases removed from V and 4 bases from J, the gap between germline ends came to 10 bases. The CDR3 sequence is 12 residues long. Here the CDR3 reads CASTTGYNEQFF. The DNA of the CDR3 is TGTGCCAGTACGACAGGTTACAATGAGCAGTTCTTC.

This clone was seen a few times. The V gene is TRBV1, the J gene TRBJ2-7; the table's D call, TRBD1, has no DNA check behind it. TRBV1 is shown as a pseudogene. This CDR3 spans 13 amino acids. The CDR3 sequence is CASSQGSSYEQYF. DNA for the CDR3: TGCGCCAGCAGCCAGGGCTCCTCCTACGAGCAGTACTTC.

The chain combines TRBV19 with TRBJ1-4; D uncertain. The CDR3 loop spans 13 amino acids. Germline CDR1 and CDR2: LNHDA and SQIVND (reference sequence). V lost 8 bases, J lost 3 bases, and 10 bases lay in between. Written as DNA, the CDR3 is TGTGCCAGTCTTAAAAGTCCTAATGAAAAACTGTTTTTT. The encoded protein is CASLKSPNEKLFF.

V gene TRBV28 combines with J gene TRBJ2-1; 9 nucleotides line up with TRBD2. The V segment lost 5 bases and the J segment 10 bases; nucleotides outside the gene matches: 12. Germline-derived CDR1 and CDR2 are MDHEN and SYDVKM. This CDR3 is built from 15 residues. CDR3: CASSGGLALLSEQFF. The CDR3 DNA reads TGTGCCAGCAGTGGGGGACTAGCCCTCCTCTCCGAGCAGTTCTTC.

This clone was seen a few times. This sequence joins TRBV11-3 and TRBJ2-6; D ambiguous. Per the germline V gene, CDR1 is SGHNT and CDR2 is YENEEA. The CDR3 covers 14 residues. V lost 3 bases and J lost 3, with 6 bases in between. The DNA of the CDR3 is TGTGCCAGCAGCTTTGTTAGTGGGGCCAACGTCCTGACTTTC. Protein product: CASSFVSGANVLTF.

The V call is TRBV28, the J call TRBJ2-5; D not certain. The CDR3 runs 15 residues. The germline gives CDR1 MDHEN, CDR2 SYDVKM. The germline V and J ends were trimmed by 2 bases and 1 base, with 11 bases remaining between them. In DNA, the CDR3 is TGTGCCAGCAGTTTAACGGGCACCATCCAAGAGACCCAGTACTTC. It is translated as CASSLTGTIQETQYF.

The J gene is TRBJ1-1, the V gene TRBV30, with D possibly being TRBD1 (6 bases). Trimming left V 4 bases short and J 5 bases short, with 11 bases between. Germline CDR1 is GTSNPN and CDR2 is SVGIG (reference sequence). The length of the CDR3 is 12 residues. CDR3 amino acids: CAWNGGTTEAFF. The CDR3 coding sequence is TGTGCCTGGAATGGGGGCACTACTGAAGCTTTCTTT.